This T cell receptor (beta chain) emerged from a study of T cell changes during pregnancy in multiple sclerosis. V gave up 5 bases and J gave up 0 bases; unmatched junction bases: 8. The germline V gene has CDR1 MDHEN and CDR2 SYDVKM. The CDR3 extends over 16 amino acids. Profiled with immunoSEQ multiplex PCR; TCRdb holds only in-frame clones, not every one. The sample carries some 80,000 clones, approximately 90% recorded once. Sequencing used peripheral blood, obtained before pregnancy. The chain carries TRBV28 and TRBJ1-1; TRBD1 matches at 8 bases. This receptor was identified in a female donor with multiple sclerosis, enrolled in a pregnancy study. The CDR3 nucleotides read TGTGCCAGCAGTCAATCCGGGACAGGAGTGAACACTGAAGCTTTCTTT. This gives the protein CASSQSGTGVNTEAFF.